The clone carrying this T cell receptor beta chain showed up just a few times. Its antigen is unidentified. Construction of the TCRbeta library involved unique molecular identifiers. One entry per CDR3 protein results from TCRdb running MiXCR on the PCR reads. The data contain 300,000 to 350,000 distinct CDR3 sequences, 20% to 30% of them singletons. The sample originates from a study of T-cell reconstitution after alpha-beta-depleted transplantation in children. After removal of 6 bases from V and 8 bases from J, the junction contained 6 bases not matched to a gene. The germline gives CDR1 MNHNS, CDR2 SASEGT. The CDR3 loop spans 14 amino acids. Study-level points and caveats: As was reported, about two months after transplant, alpha-beta T cells came from several hundred expanded graft clones. The study traced high day-60 TCRbeta diversity in some patients to surviving recipient T cells and thymic progenitors. One year after transplant, T-cell counts and diversity came mostly from newly produced T cells.

The TCR comes from a male patient between 5 and 17 years old who had a stem cell transplant for acute lymphoblastic leukemia, so the T cells may come from the graft donor. The chain employs TRBV6-1 and TRBJ2-1; 11 nucleotides match TRBD2. The source was PBMCs, mostly from graft donor cells, collected 180 days after TCRalphabeta/CD19-depleted stem cell transplant. The CDR3 DNA is TGTGCCAGCAGCACCGGGACTAGCGGCGATGAGCAGTTCTTC. This encodes CASSTGTSGDEQFF.